This entry lists 11 T cell receptor beta chains sequenced from one sample in a study of beta chain features in type 1 diabetes (dated by TCRdb to 2016 to 2019). Study-wide findings and limitations: Type 1 diabetes patients showed a moderate but significant shortening of TCRB CDR3 length in all four CD4+ subsets.

These receptors are not linked to any known antigen. Receptor amplification or capture employed the immunoSEQ multiplex PCR assay. The entire isolated RNA was reverse transcribed using the High Capacity cDNA Reverse Transcription Kit, and thus expressed TCRB transcripts were sequenced. The table was pulled from immuneACCESS by TCRdb, which kept in-frame rearrangements only. Such tables lose some clones; where checked, under half of the loss comes from unresolved V genes, and the rest has no known cause. This sample comprises hundreds of thousands of clones, 13% of them detected only once. Less than 0.025% of the sample is in the top ten clones. The material sequenced was naive CD4+ T cells from blood. What this sample's cell subset or site label stands for: true naive CD4+ T cells. These receptors originate from a man aged 18 to 30 with type 1 diabetes.

The rearrangement uses TRBV5-6 and TRBJ2-3, with D possibly being TRBD2 (6 bases). CDR1 is SGHDT and CDR2 is YYEEEE in the germline V gene. CDR3 length: 13 amino acids. The V end lost 2 bases, the J end lost 10 bases, and 14 bases lay between the germline ends. CDR3 in DNA: TGTGCCAGCAGCTTTACTAGCATAGAGGCGCAGTATTTT. It yields the protein CASSFTSIEAQYF. Full variable domain (remainder filled in from reference TRBV5-6 and TRBJ2-3): DAGVTQSPTHLIKTRGQQVTLRCSPKSGHDTVSWYQQALGQGPQFIFQYYEEEERQRGNFPDRFSGHQFPNYSSELNVNALLLGDSALYLCASSFTSIEAQYFGPGTRLTVL.

V gene TRBV4-2 combines with J gene TRBJ2-3; the match to TRBD2 covers 7 bases. The CDR3 has 14 residues. Germline V gives CDR1 LGHNA, CDR2 YNFKEQ. The V and J ends lost 3 bases and 0 bases, in that order; junction bases with no gene match: 0. CDR3 region: CASSQGGSTDTQYF. CDR3 in DNA: TGTGCCAGCAGCCAGGGGGGGAGCACAGATACGCAGTATTTT.

The gene calls are TRBV9 and TRBJ1-2, with D unresolved. This CDR3 region has 14 residues. Germline values: CDR1 SGDLS, CDR2 YYNGEE. V lost 1 base to trimming and J lost 4 bases, with 11 bases between them. The CDR3 is CASSVFSYTYGYTF. CDR3 DNA sequence: TGTGCCAGCAGCGTATTCAGTTACACCTATGGCTACACCTTC.

The rearrangement uses TRBV7-7 and TRBJ2-5, with no clear D. The germline CDR1 and CDR2 sequences are SSHAT and FNYEAQ (reference sequence). Trimming left V 1 base short and J 5 bases short, with 14 bases between. The CDR3 has 15 residues. In DNA, the CDR3 is TGTGCCAGCAGCTTAGGGACGACGGGTCGGGAGACCCAGTACTTC. This codes for CASSLGTTGRETQYF.

This clone has more than one count but fewer than ten. One end of the junction does not line up with germline, which may come from a read error. The gene calls are TRBV7-7 and TRBJ2-5, with 13 positions matching TRBD2. The CDR3 spans 16 residues. Per the germline V gene, CDR1 is SSHAT and CDR2 is FNYEAQ (reference sequence). CDR3 nucleotide sequence: TGTGCTAGCAGCGCGGGACTAGCGGGGAGCCAAGAGACCCAGTACTTC. Its protein product is CASSAGLAGSQETQYF.

The chain carries TRBV4-1 and TRBJ1-5; D uncertain. V dropped 1 base and J dropped 2 bases, with 12 bases sitting between them. Germline CDR1 MGHRA, CDR2 YSYEKL. The CDR3 has 16 residues. CDR3 in DNA: TGCGCCAGCAGCCAAGCCCCCGCGGGAGGCAATCAGCCCCAGCATTTT. Translated: CASSQAPAGGNQPQHF.

This clone came up a few times. This chain joins TRBV7-2 and TRBJ2-1; 7 bases line up with TRBD1. Germline CDR1 and CDR2: SGHTA and FQGNSA. The CDR3 sequence is 15 residues long. Unmatched junction bases numbered 10, after V lost 5 bases and J lost 6 bases. The CDR3 here is CASSPLGTVANEQFF. As DNA, the CDR3 is TGTGCCAGCAGCCCTTTAGGGACAGTCGCCAATGAGCAGTTCTTC.

This clone has a handful of counts. Other nucleotide sequences from this sample produce the same CDR3. This rearrangement joins TRBV30 to TRBJ2-7; D might be TRBD1 (6 bases). The CDR3 covers 11 residues. Trimming shortened V by 5 bases and J by 6 bases, and 11 bases separated the two germline ends. The germline CDR1 and CDR2 sequences are GTSNPN and SVGIG (reference sequence). This chain's CDR3 is CAWGRGSEQYF. The CDR3 nucleotides read TGTGCCTGGGGCAGGGGCTCCGAGCAGTACTTC.

The chain uses TRBV19 and TRBJ1-1; D gene ambiguous. Germline values: CDR1 LNHDA, CDR2 SQIVND (reference sequence). CDR3 length equals 13 residues. V lost 5 bases to trimming and J lost 3 bases, with 10 bases between them. This CDR3 is CASSSTPYTEAFF. The CDR3 DNA reads as TGTGCCAGTAGTTCGACGCCGTACACTGAAGCTTTCTTT.

V and J are TRBV7-9 and TRBJ1-4, with D possibly being TRBD1 (6 bases). CDR1 and CDR2 (germline): SEHNR, FQNEAQ (reference sequence). Trimming stripped 5 bases from V and 8 bases from J, with 24 bases between. This CDR3 is built from 17 residues. Here the CDR3 reads CASSTLTGGKVGEKLFF. For the CDR3, the DNA is TGTGCCAGCAGCACCTTGACAGGCGGAAAGGTTGGAGAAAAACTGTTTTTT. Combining the CDR3 with reference TRBV7-9 and TRBJ1-4 gives the whole variable domain DTGVSQNPRHKITKRGQNVTFRCDPISEHNRLYWYRQTLGQGPEFLTYFQNEAQLEKSRLLSDRFSAERPKGSFSTLEIQRTEQGDSAMYLCASSTLTGGKVGEKLFFGSGTQLSVL.

This clone was detected only a few times. This chain uses TRBV28 with TRBJ2-7; a possible D gene is TRBD1 (5 bases). V lost 6 bases, J lost 0 bases, and 15 bases lay in between. This CDR3 has 15 amino acids. The germline gives CDR1 MDHEN, CDR2 SYDVKM. The CDR3 loop is CASRAPVGHSYEQYF. CDR3 DNA: TGTGCCAGCAGGGCCCCCGTAGGACACTCCTACGAGCAGTACTTC.